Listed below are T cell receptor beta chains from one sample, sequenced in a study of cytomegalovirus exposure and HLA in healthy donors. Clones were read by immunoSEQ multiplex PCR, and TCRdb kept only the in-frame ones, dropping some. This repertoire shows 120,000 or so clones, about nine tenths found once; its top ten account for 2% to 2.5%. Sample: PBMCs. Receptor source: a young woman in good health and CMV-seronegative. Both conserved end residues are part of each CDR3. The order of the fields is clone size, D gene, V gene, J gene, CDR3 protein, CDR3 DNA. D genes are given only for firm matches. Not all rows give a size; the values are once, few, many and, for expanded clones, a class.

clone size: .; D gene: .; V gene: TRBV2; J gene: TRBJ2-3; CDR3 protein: CASGKLVFDTQYF; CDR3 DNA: TGTGCCAGCGGGAAACTAGTGTTCGATACGCAGTATTTT
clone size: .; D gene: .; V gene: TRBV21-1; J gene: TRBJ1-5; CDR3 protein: CASSKATGFNQPQHF; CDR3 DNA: TGTGCCAGCAGCAAAGCTACAGGGTTCAATCAGCCCCAGCATTTT
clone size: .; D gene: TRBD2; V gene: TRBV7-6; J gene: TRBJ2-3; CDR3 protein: CASSLGTSGTDTQYF; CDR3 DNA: TGTGCCAGCAGCCTTGGGACTAGCGGGACGGATACGCAGTATTTT
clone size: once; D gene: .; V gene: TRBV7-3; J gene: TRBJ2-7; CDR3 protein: CASSLTAAAPYEQYF; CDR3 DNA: TGTGCCAGCAGCTTAACAGCGGCAGCCCCCTACGAGCAGTACTTC
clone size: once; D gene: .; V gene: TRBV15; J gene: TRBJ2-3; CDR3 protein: CATSRGDLSGTDTQYF; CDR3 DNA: TGTGCCACCAGCAGAGGAGACCTTAGCGGCACAGATACGCAGTATTTT
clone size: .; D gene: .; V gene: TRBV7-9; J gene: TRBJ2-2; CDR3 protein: CASSLDGGTGELFF; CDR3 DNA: TGTGCCAGCAGCTTAGATGGGGGGACCGGGGAGCTGTTTTTT
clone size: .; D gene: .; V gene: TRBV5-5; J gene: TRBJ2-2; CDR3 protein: CASRPGNTGELFF; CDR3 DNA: TGTGCCAGCAGACCCGGGAACACCGGGGAGCTGTTTTTT
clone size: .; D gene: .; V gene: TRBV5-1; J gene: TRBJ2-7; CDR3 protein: CASRREGAYEQYF; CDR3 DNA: TGCGCCAGCAGAAGGGAAGGGGCCTACGAGCAGTACTTC
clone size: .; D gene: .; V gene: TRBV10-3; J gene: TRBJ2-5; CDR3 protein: CASQGDGETQYF; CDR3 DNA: TGTGCCTCACAGGGTGACGGCGAGACCCAGTACTTC
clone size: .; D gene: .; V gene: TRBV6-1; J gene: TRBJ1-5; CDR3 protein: CASSERQHLGQPQHF; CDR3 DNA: TGTGCCAGCAGTGAACGACAGCATCTGGGACAGCCCCAGCATTTT
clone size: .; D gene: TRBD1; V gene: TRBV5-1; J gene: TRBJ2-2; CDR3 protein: CASSLYGTGGYTANTGELFF; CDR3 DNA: TGCGCCAGCAGCTTGTATGGGACAGGGGGCTACACAGCGAACACCGGGGAGCTGTTTTTT
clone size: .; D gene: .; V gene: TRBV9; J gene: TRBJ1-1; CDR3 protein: CASSVATRGYTEAFF; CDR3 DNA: TGTGCCAGCAGCGTAGCTACGCGGGGTTACACTGAAGCTTTCTTT
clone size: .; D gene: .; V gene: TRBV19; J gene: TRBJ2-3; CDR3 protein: CASSRQLSTDTQYF; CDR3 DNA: TGTGCCAGTAGTCGACAGCTAAGCACAGATACGCAGTATTTT
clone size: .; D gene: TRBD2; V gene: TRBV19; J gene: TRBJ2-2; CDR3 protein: CASSMISGGNTGELFF; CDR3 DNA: TGTGCCAGTAGTATGATCAGCGGGGGGAACACCGGGGAGCTGTTTTTT
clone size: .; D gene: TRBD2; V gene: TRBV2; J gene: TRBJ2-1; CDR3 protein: CASTGTSGSNEQFF; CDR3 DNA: TGTGCCAGCACCGGGACTAGCGGGAGCAATGAGCAGTTCTTC
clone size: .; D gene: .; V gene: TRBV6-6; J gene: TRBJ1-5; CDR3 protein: CASSATHNQPQHF; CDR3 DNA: TGTGCCAGCAGTGCGACACATAATCAGCCCCAGCATTTT
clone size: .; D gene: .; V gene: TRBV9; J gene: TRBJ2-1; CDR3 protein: CASSVKGLTRNSYNEQFF; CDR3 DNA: TGTGCCAGCAGCGTAAAGGGACTCACTCGAAACTCCTACAATGAGCAGTTCTTC
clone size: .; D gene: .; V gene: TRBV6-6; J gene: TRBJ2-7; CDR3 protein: CASTNMGLPDYEQYF; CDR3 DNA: TGTGCCAGCACCAACATGGGACTCCCTGACTACGAGCAGTACTTC
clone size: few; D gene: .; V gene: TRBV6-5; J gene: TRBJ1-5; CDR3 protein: CASSYRGGSNQPQHF; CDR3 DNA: TGTGCCAGCAGTTACCGGGGGGGCTCTAATCAGCCCCAGCATTTT
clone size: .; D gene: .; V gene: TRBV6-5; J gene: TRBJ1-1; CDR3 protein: CASSTLQGNTEAFF; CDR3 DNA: TGTGCCAGCAGCACATTACAGGGGAACACTGAAGCTTTCTTT
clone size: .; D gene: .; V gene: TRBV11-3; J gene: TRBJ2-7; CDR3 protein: CASSPSLRVYEQYF; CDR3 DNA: TGTGCCAGCAGCCCCTCCCTACGGGTTTACGAGCAGTACTTC
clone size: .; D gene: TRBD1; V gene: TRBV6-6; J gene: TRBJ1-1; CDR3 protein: CASSWGPGRGQGEAFF; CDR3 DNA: TGTGCCAGCAGTTGGGGGCCGGGCAGGGGGCAGGGTGAAGCTTTCTTT
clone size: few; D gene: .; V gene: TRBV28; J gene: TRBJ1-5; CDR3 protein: CASSLVAQPQHF; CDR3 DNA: TGTGCCAGCAGTTTAGTAGCTCAGCCCCAGCATTTT
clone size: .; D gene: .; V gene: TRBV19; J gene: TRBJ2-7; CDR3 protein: CASRNNRAGFAPSEQYF; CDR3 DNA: TGTGCCAGTAGAAACAACCGAGCGGGCTTTGCCCCATCCGAGCAGTACTTC
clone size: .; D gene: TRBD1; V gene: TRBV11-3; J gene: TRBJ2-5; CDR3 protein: CASSFGTGGRETQYF; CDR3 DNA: TGTGCCAGCAGCTTCGGGACAGGGGGTAGGGAGACCCAGTACTTC
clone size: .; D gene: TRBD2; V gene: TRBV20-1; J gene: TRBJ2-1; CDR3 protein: CSRGEGEQFF; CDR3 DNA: TGCAGCCGAGGGGAGGGTGAGCAGTTCTTC
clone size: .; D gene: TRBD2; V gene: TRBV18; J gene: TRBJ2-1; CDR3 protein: CASSLTSGRYNEQFF; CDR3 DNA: TGTGCCAGCTCACTGACTAGCGGGAGGTACAATGAGCAGTTCTTC
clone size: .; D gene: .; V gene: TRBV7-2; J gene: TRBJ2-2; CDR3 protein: CASSSYTGELFF; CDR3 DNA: TGTGCCAGCAGCTCTTACACCGGGGAGCTGTTTTTT
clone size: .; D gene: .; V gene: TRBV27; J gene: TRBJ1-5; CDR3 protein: CASSPYSNQPQHF; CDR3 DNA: TGTGCCAGCAGTCCGTATAGCAATCAGCCCCAGCATTTT
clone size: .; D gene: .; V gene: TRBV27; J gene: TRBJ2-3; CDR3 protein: CATTNRGGLPLRTDTQYF; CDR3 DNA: TGTGCCACTACCAATCGAGGAGGCCTCCCTCTCCGCACAGATACGCAGTATTTT
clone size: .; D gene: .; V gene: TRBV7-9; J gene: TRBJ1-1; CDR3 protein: CASSFPAGDDTEAFF; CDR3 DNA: TGTGCCAGCAGCTTCCCAGCAGGGGATGACACTGAAGCTTTCTTT
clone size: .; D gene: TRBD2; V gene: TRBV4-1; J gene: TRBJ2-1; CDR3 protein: CASSQDPTSGRSYNEQFF; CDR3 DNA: TGCGCCAGCAGCCAAGATCCGACTAGCGGGAGGTCCTACAATGAGCAGTTCTTC
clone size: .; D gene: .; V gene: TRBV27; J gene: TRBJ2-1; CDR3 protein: CASSLTLPVYNEQFF; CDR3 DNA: TGTGCCAGCAGTTTGACATTACCCGTGTACAATGAGCAGTTCTTC
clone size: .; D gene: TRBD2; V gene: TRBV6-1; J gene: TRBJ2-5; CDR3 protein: CASSDGAGNQETQYF; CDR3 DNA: TGTGCCAGCAGTGACGGAGCGGGGAACCAAGAGACCCAGTACTTC
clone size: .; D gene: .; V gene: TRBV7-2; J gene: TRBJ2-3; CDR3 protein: CASSLGTYRSDTQYF; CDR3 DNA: TGTGCCAGCAGCTTAGGGACTTACCGCTCCGATACGCAGTATTTT
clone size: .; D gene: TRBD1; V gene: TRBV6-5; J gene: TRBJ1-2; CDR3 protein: CASTRTGADGYTF; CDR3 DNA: TGTGCCAGCACTCGGACAGGGGCAGATGGCTACACCTTC
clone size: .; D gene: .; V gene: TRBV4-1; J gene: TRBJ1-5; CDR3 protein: CASSPKPGGPVQPQHF; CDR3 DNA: TGCGCCAGCAGCCCCAAACCCGGGGGGCCGGTTCAGCCCCAGCATTTT
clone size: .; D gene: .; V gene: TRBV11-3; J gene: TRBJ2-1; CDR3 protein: CASSTRGGSAYNEQFF; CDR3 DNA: TGTGCCAGCAGCACTAGGGGAGGCTCTGCCTACAATGAGCAGTTCTTC
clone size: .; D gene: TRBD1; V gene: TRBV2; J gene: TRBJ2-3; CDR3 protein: CASQTGVADTQYF; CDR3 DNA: TGTGCCAGCCAGACAGGGGTGGCAGATACGCAGTATTTT
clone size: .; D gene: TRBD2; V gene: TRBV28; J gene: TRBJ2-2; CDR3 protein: CASSSPGARLAGAGELFF; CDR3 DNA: TGTGCCAGCAGTTCCCCGGGCGCTAGACTAGCGGGAGCCGGGGAGCTGTTTTTT
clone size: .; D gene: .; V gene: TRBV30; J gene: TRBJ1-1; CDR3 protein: CALLGGHGDTEAFF; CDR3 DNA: TGTGCCTTGTTGGGGGGGCACGGGGACACTGAAGCTTTCTTT
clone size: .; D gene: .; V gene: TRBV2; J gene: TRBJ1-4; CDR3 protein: CASSPTDEKLFF; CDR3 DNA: TGTGCCAGCAGTCCCACAGATGAAAAACTGTTTTTT
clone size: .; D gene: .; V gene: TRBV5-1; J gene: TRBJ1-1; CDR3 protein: CASSLAGKNTEAFF; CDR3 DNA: TGCGCCAGCAGCTTGGCCGGGAAGAACACTGAAGCTTTCTTT
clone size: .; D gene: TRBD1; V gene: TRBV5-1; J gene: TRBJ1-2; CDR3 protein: CASSFLTGGTNYGYTF; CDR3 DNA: TGCGCCAGCAGCTTTTTAACAGGGGGCACTAACTATGGCTACACCTTC
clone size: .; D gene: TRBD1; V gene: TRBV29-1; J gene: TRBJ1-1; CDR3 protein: CSVEGSGQGITEAFF; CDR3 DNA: TGCAGCGTTGAAGGCTCTGGACAGGGGATCACTGAAGCTTTCTTT
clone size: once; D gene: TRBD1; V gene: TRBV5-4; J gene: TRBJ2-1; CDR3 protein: CASRWGTGESNEQFF; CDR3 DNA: TGTGCCAGCAGGTGGGGGACAGGGGAGTCCAATGAGCAGTTCTTC
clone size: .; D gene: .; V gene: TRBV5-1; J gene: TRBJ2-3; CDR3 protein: CASSPRQTSTDTQYF; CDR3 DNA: TGCGCCAGCAGCCCCCGACAGACTAGCACAGATACGCAGTATTTT
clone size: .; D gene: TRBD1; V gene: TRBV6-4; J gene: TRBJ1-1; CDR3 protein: CASSDGRGTEAFF; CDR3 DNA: TGTGCCAGCAGTGACGGCAGGGGGACTGAAGCTTTCTTT
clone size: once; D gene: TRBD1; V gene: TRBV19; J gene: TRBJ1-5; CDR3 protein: CASTSQGQGAQPQHF; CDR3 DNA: TGTGCCAGTACCTCCCAGGGACAGGGGGCTCAGCCCCAGCATTTT
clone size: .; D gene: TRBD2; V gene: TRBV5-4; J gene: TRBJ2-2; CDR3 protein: CASSLGLALNTGELFF; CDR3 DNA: TGTGCCAGCAGCTTAGGACTAGCACTGAACACCGGGGAGCTGTTTTTT
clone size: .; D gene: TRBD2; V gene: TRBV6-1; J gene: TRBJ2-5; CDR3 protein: CASSSPISGGETQYF; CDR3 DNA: TGTGCCAGCAGCTCGCCGATTAGCGGGGGAGAGACCCAGTACTTC
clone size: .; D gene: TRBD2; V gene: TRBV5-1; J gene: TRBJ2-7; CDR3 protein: CASSRGLAGPEQYF; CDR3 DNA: TGCGCCAGCTCTAGGGGACTAGCGGGACCCGAGCAGTACTTC
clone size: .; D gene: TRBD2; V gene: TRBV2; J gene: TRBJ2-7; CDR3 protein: CASSEGSGRSEQYF; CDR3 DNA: TGTGCCAGCAGTGAAGGAAGCGGGAGGAGTGAGCAGTACTTC